This T cell receptor (beta chain) is from a study of OX40 agonist ivuxolimab in advanced cancers. Study context: All patients had ivuxolimab intravenously every 2 weeks at 0.01 to 10 mg/kg.

This table comes from immunoSEQ multiplex PCR, and its TCRdb copy is limited to in-frame clones, with some not included. The data hold tens of thousands of clones, with approximately 90% observed a single time. This clone was counted only a few times. Its antigen is not known. Exclusion applied to patients with autoimmune disease history or systemic immunosuppression. The study's findings and limits: There were, on average, more expanded clones in CD8+ T cells than in CD4+. Clones of CD4+ and CD8+ blood T cells grew by week 6 at doses of 0.1 to 3.0 mg/kg.

The germline V gene encodes CDR1 MNHEY and CDR2 SMNVEV (reference sequence). With V trimmed by 5 bases and J by 6 bases, 13 bases remained unmatched. The CDR3 is 16 residues long. The sequence derives from an adult with an advanced solid tumor such as melanoma, head and neck, liver or kidney cancer. The rearrangement uses TRBV27 and TRBJ2-7; 10 nucleotides align to TRBD2. Source: CD4+ or CD8+ T cells sorted from blood, taken in a trial of the OX40 agonist ivuxolimab. CDR3 sequence (DNA): TGTGCCAGCAGTCCCCTATCCTTAGCGGGAGGTGCCGAGCAGTACTTC. This encodes CASSPLSLAGGAEQYF.